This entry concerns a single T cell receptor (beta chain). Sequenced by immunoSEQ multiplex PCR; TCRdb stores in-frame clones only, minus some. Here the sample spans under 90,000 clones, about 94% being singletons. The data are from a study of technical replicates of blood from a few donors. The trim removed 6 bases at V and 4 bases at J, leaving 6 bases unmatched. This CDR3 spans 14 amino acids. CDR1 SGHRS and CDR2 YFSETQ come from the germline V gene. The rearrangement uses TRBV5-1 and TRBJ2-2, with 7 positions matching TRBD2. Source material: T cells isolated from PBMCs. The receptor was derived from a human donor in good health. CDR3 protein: CASIREGSTGELFF. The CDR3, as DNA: TGCGCCAGCATTAGGGAGGGCAGCACCGGGGAGCTGTTTTTT.